This TCR beta chain appears in the sequencing data of a study of T cells after posttransplantation cyclophosphamide. Points from the study as a whole: Later post-transplant blood repertoires were often dominated by donor CD8+ memory clones. Skin or GI-infiltrating T cells shared few TRB sequences with blood. TRB clonality was highly associated with recipient CMV seropositivity and reactivation.

A marrow graft followed busulfan-fludarabine conditioning, with cyclophosphamide on days +3 and +4. Some clones are missing from TCRdb's copy, which holds only in-frame ones; the method was immunoSEQ multiplex PCR. The top ten clones hold roughly 4.4% of a sample with almost 7,000 clones, approximately 90% of them seen once. CDR3 length: 14 amino acids. The junction had 5 bases not matched to a gene; V was cut back by 5 bases and J by 2 bases. CDR1 is MNHEY, CDR2 SVGAGI, per germline. Comments on this clone: Its antigen remains unknown.

The sequence derives from a male patient between 55 and 70 years old who received an allogeneic stem cell transplant from a related donor and was CMV-positive. Some T cells may be provided by the graft donor. The chain links TRBV6-5 to TRBJ1-2; 7 nucleotides line up with TRBD1. The source material was CD8+ T cells sorted from blood, sampled after allogeneic stem cell transplant with posttransplant cyclophosphamide. The CDR3 loop is CASSAGQRNYGYTF. The CDR3 DNA reads TGTGCCAGCAGTGCGGGACAGCGAAACTATGGCTACACCTTC.